The source of this TCR beta chain is a study of CD8 T cells in Susac syndrome. Random hexamers were used to reverse transcribe an amount of roughly 0.45 to 1 ug RNA. TCRdb analysed the immunoSEQ multiplex PCR reads with MiXCR anew, one entry per CDR3 protein. Of 80,000 to 90,000 distinct CDR3 sequences in the sample, approximately 92% were seen once. From blood CD8+ and CD4+ T cells, TCR beta sequences were generated. TEMRA cells were enriched by FACS, while CD8+ and CD4+ T cells were obtained through a negative isolation that was performed magnetically. The germline gives CDR1 SGDLS, CDR2 YYNGEE. The CDR3 runs 15 residues. Trimming removed 0 bases at V and 2 bases at J, with 11 bases between.

The chain has TRBV9 and TRBJ2-5; TRBD2 is a possible D gene (5 bases). The TCR was taken from a human donor in good health. The sequencing input was CD8+ T cells from PBMCs. The CDR3 here is CASSVGGSNQETQYF. CDR3 bases: TGTGCCAGCAGCGTAGGCGGGTCGAATCAAGAGACCCAGTACTTC.